The T cell receptor (beta chain) described here comes from a study of monozygotic twins with inflammatory bowel disease. Using TCRalpha and TCRbeta cDNA, the researchers carried out two nested PCRs that lasted roughly 16 and 10 cycles. No DNA is given; TCRdb re-called the 5' RACE reads and lists each CDR3 protein once. This table holds more than 300,000 distinct CDR3 sequences. Study-wide results and limits: IBD patients shared fewer clonotypes with others than healthy twins, especially with disease activity.

Germline CDR1 is SGHRS and CDR2 is YFSETQ. The CDR3 totals 13 residues. The draw for each donor consisted of a single 2.5 ml blood sample. Notes on this clonotype: Its specificity is unknown.

The sequenced material came from blood. The TCR comes from a human donor with ulcerative colitis or Crohn's disease, or a healthy co-twin of an affected twin (not recorded which). The J gene is TRBJ1-6, the V gene TRBV5-1. CDR3 in amino acids: CASRPTLNSPLHF.